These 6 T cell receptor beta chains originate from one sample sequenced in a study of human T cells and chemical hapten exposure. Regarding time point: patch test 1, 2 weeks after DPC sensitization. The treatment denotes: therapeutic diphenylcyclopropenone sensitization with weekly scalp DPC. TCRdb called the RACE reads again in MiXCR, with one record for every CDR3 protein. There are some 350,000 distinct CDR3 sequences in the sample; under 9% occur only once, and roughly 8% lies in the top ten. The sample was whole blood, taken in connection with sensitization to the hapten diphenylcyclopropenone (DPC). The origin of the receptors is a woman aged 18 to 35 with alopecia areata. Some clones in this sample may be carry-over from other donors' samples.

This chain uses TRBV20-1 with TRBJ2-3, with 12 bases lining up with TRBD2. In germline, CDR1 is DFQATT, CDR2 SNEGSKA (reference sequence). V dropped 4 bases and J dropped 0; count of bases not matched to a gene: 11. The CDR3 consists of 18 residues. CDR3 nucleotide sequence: TGCAGTGCTACTGCTAGCGGGGGGGCAGGCTCGAGCACAGATACGCAGTATTTT. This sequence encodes CSATASGGAGSSTDTQYF.

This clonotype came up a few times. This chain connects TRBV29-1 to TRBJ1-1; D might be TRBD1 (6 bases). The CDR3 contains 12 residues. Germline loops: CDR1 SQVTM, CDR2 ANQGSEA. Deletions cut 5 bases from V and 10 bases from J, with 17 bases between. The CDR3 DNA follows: TGCAGCGTTCAGGGGTTCACTTTGGGAGCTTTCTTT. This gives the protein CSVQGFTLGAFF.

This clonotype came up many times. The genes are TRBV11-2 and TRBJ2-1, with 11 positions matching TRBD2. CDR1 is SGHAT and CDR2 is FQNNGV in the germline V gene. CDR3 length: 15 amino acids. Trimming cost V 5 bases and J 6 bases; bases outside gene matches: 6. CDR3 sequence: CASSGGLAGFNEQFF. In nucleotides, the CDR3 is TGTGCCAGCAGCGGCGGACTAGCGGGTTTCAATGAGCAGTTCTTC.

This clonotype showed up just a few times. The CDR3 reads CATRSPGQAAAFF. Here the CDR3 DNA reads TGTGCCACCAGAAGCCCCGGACAGGCAGCAGCTTTCTTT. This sequence joins TRBV15 and TRBJ1-1; TRBD1 aligns across 7 bases. CDR1 is LNHNV, CDR2 YYDKDF, per germline (reference sequence). This CDR3 is 13 amino acids long. V dropped 6 bases and J dropped 10; count of bases not matched to a gene: 11.

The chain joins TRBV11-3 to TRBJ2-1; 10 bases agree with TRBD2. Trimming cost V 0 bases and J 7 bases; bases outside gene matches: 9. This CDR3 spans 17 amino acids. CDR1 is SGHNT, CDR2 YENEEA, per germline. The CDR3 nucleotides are TGTGCCAGCAGCTTAGATCGGGCTAGCGGGGGTGGAAATGAGCAGTTCTTC. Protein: CASSLDRASGGGNEQFF.

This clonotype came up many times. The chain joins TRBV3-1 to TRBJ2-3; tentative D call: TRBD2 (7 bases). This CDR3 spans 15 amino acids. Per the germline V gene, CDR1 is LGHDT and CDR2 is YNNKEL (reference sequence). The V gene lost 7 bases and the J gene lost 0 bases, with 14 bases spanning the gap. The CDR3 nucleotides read TGTGCCAGCACCCTTGGGGGGGCTAGCACAGATACGCAGTATTTT. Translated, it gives CASTLGGASTDTQYF.